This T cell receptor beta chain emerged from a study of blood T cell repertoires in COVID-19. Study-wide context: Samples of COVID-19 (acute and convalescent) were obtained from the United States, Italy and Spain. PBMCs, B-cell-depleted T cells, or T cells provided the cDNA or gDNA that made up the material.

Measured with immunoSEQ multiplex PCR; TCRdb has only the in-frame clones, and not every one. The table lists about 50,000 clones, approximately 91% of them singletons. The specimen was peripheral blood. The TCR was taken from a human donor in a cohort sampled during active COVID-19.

The CDR3: CASSAQRNTEAFF. The CDR3 DNA is TGTGCCAGCAGTGCACAACGGAACACTGAAGCTTTCTTT. The V and J genes are TRBV2 and TRBJ1-1; D not certain. The CDR3 runs to 13 residues. The ends were cut back, 4 bases at V and 1 base at J, with 7 bases in the middle. Germline V gene data show CDR1 as SNHLY and CDR2 as FYNNEI.